This T cell receptor (beta chain) is drawn from a study of cytomegalovirus exposure and HLA in healthy donors. For the study at large: A prior analysis found more than 90 million unique TCR beta sequences from around 190 million T cells. Whole-study findings and limits: Some V segments could not be told apart, so they were left out, TRBV6-2 and TRBV6-3 among them. Cytomegalovirus status was reportedly diagnosed by the classifier with high sensitivity and specificity. In a later analysis, a missense DCLRE1C variant was linked to TCR beta V- and J-gene trimming.

PCR primers comprised 60 Vbeta and 13 Jbeta primers. The assay was immunoSEQ multiplex PCR, and TCRdb's table has in-frame clones only and misses some. The table includes 98,000 or so clones, roughly 85% detected once. V gave up 0 bases and J gave up 5 bases, with 12 bases separating them. The CDR3 has 14 residues. Germline V gene lookup returns CDR1 SGHKS and CDR2 YYEKEE (reference sequence). Comments on this clone: Antigen specificity is unknown.

The TCR sequence derives from a man in his fifties or sixties in good health and CMV-seropositive. V and J are TRBV5-5 and TRBJ2-7; TRBD2 might be the D (6 bases). Material: PBMCs. The CDR3 nucleotides are TGTGCCAGCAGCTTGGTGGACTATCCCGACGAGCAGTACTTC. It encodes CASSLVDYPDEQYF.